The clone carrying this TCR beta chain was counted many times. Method: immunoSEQ multiplex PCR; TCRdb's copy keeps in-frame clones and lacks some. This sample carries 200,000 to 250,000 clones, around 85% of them seen once, and the ten largest clones take about 1.3%. This specimen comes from a study of blood T cell repertoires in COVID-19. This CDR3 has 13 residues. The germline CDR1 and CDR2 sequences are SGHTA and FQGNSA. V was clipped by 2 bases and J by 2 bases, with 6 bases between them. The TCR comes from a woman aged 40 to 49 with acute COVID-19. The chain couples TRBV7-2 to TRBJ2-5; no clear D. The sequencing sample was made of PBMCs or T cells enriched from blood (not recorded which). The CDR3 nucleotides read TGTGCCAGCAGCTTATCCCCTCAAGAGACCCAGTACTTC. Its translation is CASSLSPQETQYF.